One TCR beta chain is described in this entry. This clone was counted only a few times. It lacks a known antigen. Per-nucleotide qualities are absent, and no much larger clonotype sits a single base away. This sample stems from a study of CD8+ T cells in alopecia areata (dated by TCRdb to the late 2010s). In the study overall: The study used high-throughput TCRbeta sequencing to examine T cell clonal expansion in alopecia areata, in both the C3H/HeJ mouse model and human patients. Scalp tissue and sorted CD4+ and CD8+ peripheral blood T cells from patchy and totalis/universalis alopecia areata patients and from healthy controls were covered by human TCRbeta sequencing. Scalp clonality was compared among normal scalp (n=4), patchy alopecia areata scalp (n=8), and alopecia totalis/universalis scalp (n=8). RNA came from the PAXgene miRNA kit for fixed scalp, the miRNeasy kit for PBMCs, and the RNeasy kit for mouse skin. Amplification of TCRbeta CDR3 regions was done by immunoSEQ multiplex PCR using 35 Vbeta forward primers and 13 Jbeta reverse primers.

Libraries came from the immunoSEQ multiplex PCR assay. To provide template for TCR sequencing, every sample had RNA extracted and reverse transcribed into cDNA. First-strand cDNA was synthesized with SuperScript III using a 2:1 mix of oligo-dT and random hexamers. A synthetic immune receptor repertoire was used to gauge amplification bias, and whatever bias remained was removed computationally. The paper's data handling went like this. Raw reads were preprocessed for error removal, and CDR3 was defined according to IMGT conventions as running from the conserved cysteine to phenylalanine. To get clonality, Shannon entropy was normalized by log2 of the number of productive unique TCRs and the result was subtracted from 1. Whether each scalp clone was CD4 or CD8 was inferred by checking scalp TCRbeta sequences against the CD4 and CD8 repertoires from sorted blood. TCRdb mirrors the immuneACCESS table, restricted to in-frame sequences. Some clones are absent from its copies; in checked studies, under half trace to an unresolved V gene, and the reason for the others is unknown. The DNA gave D and trimming, while V, J and clone size come from that table. The sample includes 120,000 or so clones, with 40% to 55% observed a single time. Roughly a tenth of the sample goes to the ten largest clones.

The research as a whole found: Scalp TCR repertoire analysis is complicated because resident alphabeta T cells in normal human skin are also sequenced, whereas mouse skin is dominated by gammadelta T cells. Compared with normal scalp, lesional scalp, particularly in alopecia totalis/universalis, had higher clonality and more expanded CD8+ clones, which suggests antigenic drive. Compared with mice, TCR sequences shared between patients were less clear, possibly partly because of HLA diversity across the patient population.

Counted from cysteine to phenylalanine, this CDR3 has 11 amino acids. Only the CDR3 portion is preserved as DNA: 33 bases, with reading frame beginning at the first base. The germline V and J ends show losses of 7 bases and 8 bases respectively, and no gene match explains 6 bases of the junction. The germline V gene specifies SQVTM as CDR1 and ANQGSEA as CDR2. From alopecia areata patients, peripheral blood was collected along with lesional scalp punch biopsies. After PBMCs were isolated by density centrifugation and stained for CD3, CD4 and CD8, a FACSAria was used to sort CD4+ and CD8+ T cells. Untreated alopecia areata patients were recruited as part of a multicenter biomarker study. In five patients from the biomarker study, the blood CD8+ T cells went through an additional sort into NKG2D-low and NKG2D-high fractions.

The TCR sequence derives from a human donor with alopecia areata. Rearrangement joined TRBV29-1 to TRBJ1-1, and 8 bases in between align with TRBD1. Sequenced material: NKG2D-low CD8+ T cells sorted from blood. Taken with the paper, the label for cell subset or site translates to: sorted CD8+ NKG2D-low blood T cells. The DNA sequence is given as TGCAGCGCCGGGACAGGACGAGAAGCTTTCTTT. It translates to CSAGTGREAFF.